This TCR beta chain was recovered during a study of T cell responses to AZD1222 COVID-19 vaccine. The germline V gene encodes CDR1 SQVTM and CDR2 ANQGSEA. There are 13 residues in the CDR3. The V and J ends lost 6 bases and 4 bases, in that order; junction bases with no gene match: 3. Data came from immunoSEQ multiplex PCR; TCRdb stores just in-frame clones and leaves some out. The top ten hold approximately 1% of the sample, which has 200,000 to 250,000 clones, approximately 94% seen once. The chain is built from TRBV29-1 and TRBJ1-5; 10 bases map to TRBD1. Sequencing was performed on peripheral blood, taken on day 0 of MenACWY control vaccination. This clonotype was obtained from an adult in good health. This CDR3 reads CSVGQGTNQPQHF. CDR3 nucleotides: TGCAGCGTGGGACAGGGGACAAATCAGCCCCAGCATTTT. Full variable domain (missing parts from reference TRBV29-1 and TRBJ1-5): SAVISQKPSRDICQRGTSLTIQCQVDSQVTMMFWYRQQPGQSLTLIATANQGSEATYESGFVIDKFPISRPNLTFSTLTVSNMSPEDSSIYLCSVGQGTNQPQHFGDGTRLSIL.